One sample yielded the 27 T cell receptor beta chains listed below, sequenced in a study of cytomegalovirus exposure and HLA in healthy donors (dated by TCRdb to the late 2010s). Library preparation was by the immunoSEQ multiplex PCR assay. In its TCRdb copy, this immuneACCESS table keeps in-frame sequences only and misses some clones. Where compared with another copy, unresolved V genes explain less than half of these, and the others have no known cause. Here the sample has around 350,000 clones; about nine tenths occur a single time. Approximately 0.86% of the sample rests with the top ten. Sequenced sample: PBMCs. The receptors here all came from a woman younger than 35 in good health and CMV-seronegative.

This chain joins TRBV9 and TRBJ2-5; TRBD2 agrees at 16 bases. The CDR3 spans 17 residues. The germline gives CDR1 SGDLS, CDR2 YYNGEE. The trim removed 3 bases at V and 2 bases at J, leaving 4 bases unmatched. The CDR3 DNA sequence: TGTGCCAGCAGCGGATTGGGACTAGCGGGGGGGCAAGAGACCCAGTACTTC. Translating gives CASSGLGLAGGQETQYF.

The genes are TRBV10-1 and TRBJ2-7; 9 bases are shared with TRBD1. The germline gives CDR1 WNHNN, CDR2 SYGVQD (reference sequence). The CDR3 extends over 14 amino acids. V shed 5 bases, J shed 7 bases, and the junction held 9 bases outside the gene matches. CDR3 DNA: TGCGCCAGCAGTTACCGGACAGGGGCGAGGGAGCAGTACTTC. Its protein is CASSYRTGAREQYF.

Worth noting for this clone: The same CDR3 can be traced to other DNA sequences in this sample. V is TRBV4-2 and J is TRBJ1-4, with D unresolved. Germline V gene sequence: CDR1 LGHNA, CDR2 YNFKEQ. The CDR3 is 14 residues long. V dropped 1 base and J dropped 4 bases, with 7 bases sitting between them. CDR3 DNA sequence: TGTGCCAGCAGCCAAGGAGGTCTTAATGAAAAACTGTTTTTT. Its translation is CASSQGGLNEKLFF.

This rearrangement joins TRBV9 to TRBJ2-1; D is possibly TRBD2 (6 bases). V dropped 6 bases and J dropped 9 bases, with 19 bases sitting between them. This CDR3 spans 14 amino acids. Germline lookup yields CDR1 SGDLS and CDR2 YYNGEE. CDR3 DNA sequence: TGTGCCAGCACACGGGAGCCGGCCGACGTTGAGCAGTTCTTC. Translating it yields CASTREPADVEQFF.

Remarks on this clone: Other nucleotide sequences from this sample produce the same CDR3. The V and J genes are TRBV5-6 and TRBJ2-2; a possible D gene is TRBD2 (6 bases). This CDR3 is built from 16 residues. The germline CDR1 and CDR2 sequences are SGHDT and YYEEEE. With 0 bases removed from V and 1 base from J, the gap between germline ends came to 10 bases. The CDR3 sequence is CASSLAGGGNTGELFF. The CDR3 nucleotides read TGTGCCAGCAGCTTGGCCGGGGGAGGGAACACCGGGGAGCTGTTTTTT.

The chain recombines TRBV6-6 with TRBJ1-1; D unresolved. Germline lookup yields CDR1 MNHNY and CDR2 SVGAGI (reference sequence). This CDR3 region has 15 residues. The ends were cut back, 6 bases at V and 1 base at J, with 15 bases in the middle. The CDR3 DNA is TGTGCCAGCAGCCAACAGTGGGGAGAGAACACTGAAGCTTTCTTT. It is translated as CASSQQWGENTEAFF.

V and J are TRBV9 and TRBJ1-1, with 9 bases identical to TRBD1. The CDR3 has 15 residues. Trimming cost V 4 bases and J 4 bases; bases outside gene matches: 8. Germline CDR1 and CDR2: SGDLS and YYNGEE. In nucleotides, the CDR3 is TGTGCCAGCAGCCCGCGGACAGGGGAGGGCACTGAAGCTTTCTTT. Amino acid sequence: CASSPRTGEGTEAFF. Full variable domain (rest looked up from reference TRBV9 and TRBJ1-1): DSGVTQTPKHLITATGQRVTLRCSPRSGDLSVYWYQQSLDQGLQFLIQYYNGEERAKGNILERFSAQQFPDLHSELNLSSLELGDSALYFCASSPRTGEGTEAFFGQGTRLTVV.

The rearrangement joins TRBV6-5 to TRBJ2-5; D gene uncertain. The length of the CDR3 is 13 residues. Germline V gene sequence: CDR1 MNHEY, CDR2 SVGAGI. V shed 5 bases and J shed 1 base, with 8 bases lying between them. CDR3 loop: CASSPSGQETQYF. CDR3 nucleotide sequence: TGTGCCAGCAGTCCCTCCGGCCAAGAGACCCAGTACTTC.

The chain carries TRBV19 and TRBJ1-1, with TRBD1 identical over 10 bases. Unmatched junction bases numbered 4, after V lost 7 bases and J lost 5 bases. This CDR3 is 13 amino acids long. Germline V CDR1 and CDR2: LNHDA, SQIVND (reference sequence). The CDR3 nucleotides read TGTGCCAGTATGGGACAGGGGTATACTGAAGCTTTCTTT. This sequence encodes CASMGQGYTEAFF.

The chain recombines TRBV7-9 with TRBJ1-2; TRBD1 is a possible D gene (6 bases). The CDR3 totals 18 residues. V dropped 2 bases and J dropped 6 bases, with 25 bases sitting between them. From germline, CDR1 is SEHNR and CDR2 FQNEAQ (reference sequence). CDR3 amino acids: CASSLPTFTGLSFDGYTF. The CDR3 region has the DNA TGTGCCAGCAGCTTACCAACTTTTACAGGGTTAAGTTTCGATGGCTACACCTTC.

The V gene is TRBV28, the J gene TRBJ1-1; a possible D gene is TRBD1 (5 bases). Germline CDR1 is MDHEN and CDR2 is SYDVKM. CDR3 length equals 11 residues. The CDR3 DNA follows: TGTGGAGCTAGAGTGGGGCCTGAAGCTTTCTTT. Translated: CGARVGPEAFF. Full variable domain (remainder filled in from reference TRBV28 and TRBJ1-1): DVKVTQSSRYLVKRTGEKVFLECVQDMDHENMFWYRQDPGLGLRLIYFSYDVKMKEKGDIPEGYSVSREKKERFSLILESASTNQTSMYLCGARVGPEAFFGQGTRLTVV.

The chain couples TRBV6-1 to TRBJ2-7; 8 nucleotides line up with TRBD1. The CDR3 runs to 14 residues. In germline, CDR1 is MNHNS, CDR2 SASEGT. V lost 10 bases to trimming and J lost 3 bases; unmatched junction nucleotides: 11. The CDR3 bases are TGTGCCACCCACGGACAGGGTCTATACTACGAGCAGTACTTC. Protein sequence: CATHGQGLYYEQYF.

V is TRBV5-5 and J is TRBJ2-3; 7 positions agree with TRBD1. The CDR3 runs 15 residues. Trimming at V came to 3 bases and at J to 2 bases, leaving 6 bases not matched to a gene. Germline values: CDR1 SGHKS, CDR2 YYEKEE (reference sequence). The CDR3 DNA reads TGTGCCAGCAGCTCCGGGACAGTTTACACAGATACGCAGTATTTT. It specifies CASSSGTVYTDTQYF.

CDR3 protein: CASSPPGLAGPSSYNEQFF. The CDR3 region has the DNA TGTGCCAGCAGCCCACCCGGACTAGCGGGGCCCAGTTCCTACAATGAGCAGTTCTTC. The gene calls are TRBV7-8 and TRBJ2-1; TRBD2 matches 12 bases. The CDR3 loop spans 19 amino acids. J was trimmed by 1 base and V by 5 bases; bases with no gene match: 12. Looked up from germline, CDR1 is SGHVS and CDR2 is FQNEAQ. Drawing the rest from reference TRBV7-8 and TRBJ2-1, the complete variable domain is GAGVSQSPRYKVAKRGQDVALRCDPISGHVSLFWYQQALGQGPEFLTYFQNEAQLDKSGLPSDRFFAERPEGSVSTLKIQRTQQEDSAVYLCASSPPGLAGPSSYNEQFFGPGTRLTVL.

The CDR3 DNA is TGTGCCAGCAGTCCCTGGACAGGAACCTACAATGAGCAGTTCTTC. This translates into CASSPWTGTYNEQFF. The chain combines TRBV27 with TRBJ2-1, with 7 bases identical to TRBD1. Trimming took 5 bases from V and 2 from J; bases not matched to a gene: 6. Germline CDR1 reads MNHEY; CDR2 reads SMNVEV (reference sequence). CDR3 size: 15 residues.

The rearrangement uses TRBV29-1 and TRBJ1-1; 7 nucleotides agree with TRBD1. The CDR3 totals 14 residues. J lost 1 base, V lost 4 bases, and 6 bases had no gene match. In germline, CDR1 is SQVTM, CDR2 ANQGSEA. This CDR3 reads CSVGTGTSNTEAFF. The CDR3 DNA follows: TGCAGCGTTGGGACAGGAACGTCGAACACTGAAGCTTTCTTT.

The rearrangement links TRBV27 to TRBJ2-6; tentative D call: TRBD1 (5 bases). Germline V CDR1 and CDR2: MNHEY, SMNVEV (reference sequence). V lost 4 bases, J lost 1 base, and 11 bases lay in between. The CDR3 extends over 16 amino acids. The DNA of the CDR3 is TGTGCCAGCAGTTATTTAGGGGTGTCTGGGGCCAACGTCCTGACTTTC. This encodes CASSYLGVSGANVLTF. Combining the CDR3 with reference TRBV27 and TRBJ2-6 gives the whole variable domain EAQVTQNPRYLITVTGKKLTVTCSQNMNHEYMSWYRQDPGLGLRQIYYSMNVEVTDKGDVPEGYKVSRKEKRNFPLILESPSPNQTSLYFCASSYLGVSGANVLTFGAGSRLTVL.

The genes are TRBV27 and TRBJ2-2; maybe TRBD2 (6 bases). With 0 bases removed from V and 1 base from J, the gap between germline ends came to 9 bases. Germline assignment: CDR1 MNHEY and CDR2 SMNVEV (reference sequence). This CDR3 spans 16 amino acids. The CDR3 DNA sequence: TGTGCCAGCAGTTTATCATGGCGGGAGAACACCGGGGAGCTGTTTTTT. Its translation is CASSLSWRENTGELFF.

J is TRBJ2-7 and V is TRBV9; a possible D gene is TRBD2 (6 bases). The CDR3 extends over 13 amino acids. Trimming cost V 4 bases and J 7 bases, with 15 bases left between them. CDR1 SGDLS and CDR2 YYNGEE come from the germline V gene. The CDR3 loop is CASSLGLAGEQYF. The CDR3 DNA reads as TGTGCCAGCAGCCTAGGCCTCGCGGGAGAGCAGTACTTC. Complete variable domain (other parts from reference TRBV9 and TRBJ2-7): DSGVTQTPKHLITATGQRVTLRCSPRSGDLSVYWYQQSLDQGLQFLIQYYNGEERAKGNILERFSAQQFPDLHSELNLSSLELGDSALYFCASSLGLAGEQYFGPGTRLTVT.

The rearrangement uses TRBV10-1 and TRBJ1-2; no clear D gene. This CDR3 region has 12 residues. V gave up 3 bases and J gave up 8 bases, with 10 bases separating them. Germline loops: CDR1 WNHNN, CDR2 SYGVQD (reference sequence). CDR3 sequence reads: CASSEKSSGYTF. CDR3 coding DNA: TGCGCCAGCAGTGAAAAGTCGAGCGGCTACACCTTC.

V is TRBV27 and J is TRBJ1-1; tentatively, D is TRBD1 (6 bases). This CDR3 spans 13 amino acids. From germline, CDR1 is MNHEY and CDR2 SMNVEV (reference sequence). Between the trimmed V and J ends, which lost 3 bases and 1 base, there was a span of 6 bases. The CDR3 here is CASSFRGNTEAFF. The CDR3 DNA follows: TGTGCCAGCAGTTTCAGGGGGAACACTGAAGCTTTCTTT.

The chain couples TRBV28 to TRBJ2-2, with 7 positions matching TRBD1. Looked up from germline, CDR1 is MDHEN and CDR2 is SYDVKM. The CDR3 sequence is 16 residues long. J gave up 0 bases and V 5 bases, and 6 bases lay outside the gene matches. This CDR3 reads CASSPRQGSNTGELFF. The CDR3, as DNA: TGTGCCAGCAGTCCAAGACAGGGATCGAACACCGGGGAGCTGTTTTTT.

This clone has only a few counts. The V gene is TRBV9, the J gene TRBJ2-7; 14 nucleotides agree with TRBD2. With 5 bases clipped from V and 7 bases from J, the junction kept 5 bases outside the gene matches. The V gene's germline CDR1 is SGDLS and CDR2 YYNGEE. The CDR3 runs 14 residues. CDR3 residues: CASSTGLAGEEQYF. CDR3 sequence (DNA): TGTGCCAGCAGTACGGGACTAGCGGGAGAGGAGCAGTACTTC. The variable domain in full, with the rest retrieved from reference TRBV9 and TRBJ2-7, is DSGVTQTPKHLITATGQRVTLRCSPRSGDLSVYWYQQSLDQGLQFLIQYYNGEERAKGNILERFSAQQFPDLHSELNLSSLELGDSALYFCASSTGLAGEEQYFGPGTRLTVT.

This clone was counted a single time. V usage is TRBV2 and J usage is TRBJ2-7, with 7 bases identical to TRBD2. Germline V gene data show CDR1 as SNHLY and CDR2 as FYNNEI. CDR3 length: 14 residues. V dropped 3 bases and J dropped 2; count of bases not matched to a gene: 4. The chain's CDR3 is CASSEGLITYEQYF. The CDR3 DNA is TGTGCCAGCAGTGAGGGACTAATCACCTACGAGCAGTACTTC.

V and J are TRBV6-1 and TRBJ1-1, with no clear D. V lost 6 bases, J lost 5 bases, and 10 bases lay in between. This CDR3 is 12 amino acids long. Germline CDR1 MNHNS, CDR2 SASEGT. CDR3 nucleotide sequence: TGTGCCAGCAGCCGAGGGTCAACTGAAGCTTTCTTT. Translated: CASSRGSTEAFF.

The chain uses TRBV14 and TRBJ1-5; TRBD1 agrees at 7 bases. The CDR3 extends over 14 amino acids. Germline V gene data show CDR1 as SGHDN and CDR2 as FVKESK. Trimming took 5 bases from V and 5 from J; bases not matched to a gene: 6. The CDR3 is CASSRQGDHQPQHF. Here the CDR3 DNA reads TGTGCCAGCAGCAGACAGGGAGACCATCAGCCCCAGCATTTT.

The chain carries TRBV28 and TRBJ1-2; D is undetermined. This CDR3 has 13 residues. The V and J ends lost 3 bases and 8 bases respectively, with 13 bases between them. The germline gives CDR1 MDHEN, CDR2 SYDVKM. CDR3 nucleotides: TGTGCCAGCAGTTTGGCCGTGTCAAGAGGCTACACCTTC. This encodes CASSLAVSRGYTF.